This T cell receptor beta chain was identified during a study of blood T cell repertoires in COVID-19. Study-level background: Whether acute or convalescent, the COVID-19 samples came from the United States, Italy and Spain.

The germline gives CDR1 SGHRS, CDR2 YFSETQ. The ends were cut back, 3 bases at V and 6 bases at J, with 13 bases in the middle. The CDR3 runs 13 residues. Per the original methods: The authors estimated nucleated cell counts from reference gene primer amplification. Clones were read by immunoSEQ multiplex PCR, and TCRdb kept only the in-frame ones, dropping some. D and trimming were read from the DNA, whereas the V and J calls and clone size are those reported in that table. This table holds tens of thousands of clones, 80% to 85% found once. The receptor was isolated from a human donor in a cohort sampled during active COVID-19. The sample comprised peripheral blood. The chain is built from TRBV5-1 and TRBJ2-7; D may be TRBD2 (7 bases). The CDR3 nucleotides are TGCGCCAGCAGCTGGAGCGCGGGGGCCGAGCAGTACTTC. Amino acids: CASSWSAGAEQYF.